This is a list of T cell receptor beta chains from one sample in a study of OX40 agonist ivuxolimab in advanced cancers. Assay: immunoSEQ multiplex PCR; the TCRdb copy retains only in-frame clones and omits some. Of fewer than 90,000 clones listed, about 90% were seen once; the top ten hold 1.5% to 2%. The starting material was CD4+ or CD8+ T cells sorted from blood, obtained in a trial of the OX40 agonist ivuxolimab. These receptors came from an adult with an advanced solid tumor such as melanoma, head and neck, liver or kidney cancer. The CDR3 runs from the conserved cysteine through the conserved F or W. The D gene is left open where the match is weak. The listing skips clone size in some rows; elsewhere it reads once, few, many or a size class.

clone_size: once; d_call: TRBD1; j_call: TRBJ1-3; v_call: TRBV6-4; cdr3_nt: TGTGCCAGCAGCCCGACAGGGGGCTTTGGAAACACCATATATTTT; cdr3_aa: CASSPTGGFGNTIYF
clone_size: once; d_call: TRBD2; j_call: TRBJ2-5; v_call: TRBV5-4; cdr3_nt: TGTGCCAGCAGCTTGAGGCTAGCGGGAGACGAGACCCAGTACTTC; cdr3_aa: CASSLRLAGDETQYF
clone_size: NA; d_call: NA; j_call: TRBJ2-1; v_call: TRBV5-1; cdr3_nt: TGCGCCAGCAGCTTGGAGTGGAGCTCCTACAATGAGCAGTTCTTC; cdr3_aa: CASSLEWSSYNEQFF
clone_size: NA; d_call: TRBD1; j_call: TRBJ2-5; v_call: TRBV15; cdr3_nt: TGTGCCACCAGCAGAGTAAAAGACAGGGCAGAGACCCAGTACTTC; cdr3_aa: CATSRVKDRAETQYF
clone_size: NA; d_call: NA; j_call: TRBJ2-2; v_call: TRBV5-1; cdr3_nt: TGCGCCAGCAGCTTAGGGACGGCCGGGGAGCTGTTTTTT; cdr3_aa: CASSLGTAGELFF
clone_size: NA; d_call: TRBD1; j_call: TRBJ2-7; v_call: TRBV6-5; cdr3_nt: TGTGCCAGCAGTCTAAATAGGGGGCTCGAGCAGTACTTC; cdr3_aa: CASSLNRGLEQYF
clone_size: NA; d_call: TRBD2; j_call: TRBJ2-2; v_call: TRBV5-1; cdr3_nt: TGCGCCAGCAGCTTGTCGTTTGCAGCGGGAGGGTCCGGGGAGCTGTTTTTT; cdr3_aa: CASSLSFAAGGSGELFF
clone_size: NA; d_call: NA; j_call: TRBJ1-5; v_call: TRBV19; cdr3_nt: TGTGCCAGTAAGGGTATCGGCAATCAGCCCCAGCATTTT; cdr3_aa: CASKGIGNQPQHF
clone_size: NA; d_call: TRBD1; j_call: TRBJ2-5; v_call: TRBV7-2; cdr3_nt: TGTGCCAGCAGCCCTTGGACAGGCGGAGAGACCCAGTACTTC; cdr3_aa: CASSPWTGGETQYF
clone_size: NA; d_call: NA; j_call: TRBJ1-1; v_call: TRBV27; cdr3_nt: TGTGCCAGCAGAGTTTCTCAGGTCGTGAGGACTGAAGCTTTCTTT; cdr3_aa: CASRVSQVVRTEAFF
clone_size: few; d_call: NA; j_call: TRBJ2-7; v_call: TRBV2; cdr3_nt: TGTGCCAGCGTCCGCGTTGGGGAATCGCAGTACTTC; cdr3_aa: CASVRVGESQYF
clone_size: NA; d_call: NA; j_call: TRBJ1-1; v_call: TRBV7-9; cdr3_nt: TGTGCCAGCAGCTATTCTGCAGAGGGAGCTTTCTTT; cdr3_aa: CASSYSAEGAFF
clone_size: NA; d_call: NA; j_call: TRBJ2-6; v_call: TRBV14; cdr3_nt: TGTGCCAGCAGCCCACACCCGGGAGAGCCTGGGGCCAACGTCCTGACTTTC; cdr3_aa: CASSPHPGEPGANVLTF
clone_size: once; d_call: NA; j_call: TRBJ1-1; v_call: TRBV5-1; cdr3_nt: TGCGCCAGCAGCTTATACGGGGCGCGGGTCACTGAAGCTTTCTTT; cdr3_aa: CASSLYGARVTEAFF
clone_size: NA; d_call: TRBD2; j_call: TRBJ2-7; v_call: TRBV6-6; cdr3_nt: TGTGCCAGCAGTTACTCACTAGCGCCCTCCTACGAGCAGTACTTC; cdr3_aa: CASSYSLAPSYEQYF
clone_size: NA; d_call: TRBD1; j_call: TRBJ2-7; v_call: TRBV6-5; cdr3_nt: TGTGCCAGCAGGTACAGGGGGCGCAACGAGCAGTACTTC; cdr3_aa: CASRYRGRNEQYF
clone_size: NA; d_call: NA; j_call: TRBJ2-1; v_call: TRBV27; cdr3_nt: TGTGCCAGCACCCCGGGGGGCGTCTACAATGAGCAGTTCTTC; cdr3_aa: CASTPGGVYNEQFF
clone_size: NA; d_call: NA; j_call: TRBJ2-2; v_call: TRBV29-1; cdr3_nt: TGCAGCGCCCGCGGGTCTACGAACACCGGGGAGCTGTTTTTT; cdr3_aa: CSARGSTNTGELFF
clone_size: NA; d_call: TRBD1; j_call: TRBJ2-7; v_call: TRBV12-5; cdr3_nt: TGTGCTAGTGGTGACAGGGCAGTTGGCGAGCAGTACTTC; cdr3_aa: CASGDRAVGEQYF
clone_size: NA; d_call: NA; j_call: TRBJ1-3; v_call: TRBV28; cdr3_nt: TGTGCCAGCAGTGGGAATGGAAACACCATATATTTT; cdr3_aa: CASSGNGNTIYF
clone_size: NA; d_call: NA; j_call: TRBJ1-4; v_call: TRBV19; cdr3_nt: TGTGCCTGCCGTCCGGGTCAGGGAAGAGAAAAACTGTTTTTT; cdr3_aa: CACRPGQGREKLFF
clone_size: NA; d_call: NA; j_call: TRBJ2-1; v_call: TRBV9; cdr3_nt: TGTGCCAGCAGCGCCCTAGACTACAATGAGCAGTTCTTC; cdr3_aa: CASSALDYNEQFF
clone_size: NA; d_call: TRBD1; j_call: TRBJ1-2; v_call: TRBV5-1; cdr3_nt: TGCGCCAGCAGCTTGGCCGTGGGACAGGGGGACTATGGCTACACCTTC; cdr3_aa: CASSLAVGQGDYGYTF